Listed here are 10 T cell receptor beta chains from one sample, sequenced in a study of long-term antiretroviral therapy in people with HIV. Running of the v3.0 immunoSEQ assay took place at survey level. Assay: immunoSEQ multiplex PCR; the TCRdb copy retains only in-frame clones and omits some. The data show about 30,000 clones, 85% to 90% seen once. The sample in question was unsorted PBMCs, obtained 0.5 years after starting antiretroviral therapy. Receptor source: a woman under 30 with HIV.

This chain links TRBV7-9 with TRBJ1-1, with D hard to call. CDR3 length equals 13 residues. The V gene lost 2 bases and the J gene lost 4 bases, with 8 bases spanning the gap. Germline values: CDR1 SEHNR, CDR2 FQNEAQ (reference sequence). CDR3 in DNA: TGTGCCAGCAGCTTACAGGAGGGCACTGAAGCTTTCTTT. This codes for CASSLQEGTEAFF.

The rearrangement links TRBV7-9 to TRBJ1-3, with unresolved D. Germline V gene sequence: CDR1 SEHNR, CDR2 FQNEAQ (reference sequence). V shed 1 base and J shed 4 bases, with 11 bases lying between them. The CDR3 is 15 amino acids. The CDR3: CASSLVERSGNTIYF. The CDR3 bases are TGTGCCAGCAGCTTAGTTGAGAGATCCGGAAACACCATATATTTT.

The V and J genes are TRBV5-1 and TRBJ2-2; D ambiguous. This CDR3 region has 14 residues. Trimming took off 10 bases at V and 0 bases at J, with 13 bases between the two ends. The germline V gene encodes CDR1 SGHRS and CDR2 YFSETQ. The CDR3 bases are TGCGCCGGTAAACTGGAACCGAACACCGGGGAGCTGTTTTTT. Protein: CAGKLEPNTGELFF.

This chain connects TRBV28 to TRBJ2-7; TRBD1 or TRBD2 may be the D gene (5 bases each). Germline values: CDR1 MDHEN, CDR2 SYDVKM. Deletions cut 5 bases from V and 5 bases from J, with 13 bases between. CDR3 length equals 13 residues. CDR3 residues: CASSPGDGHEQYF. The CDR3, as DNA: TGTGCCAGCAGTCCTGGGGACGGCCACGAGCAGTACTTC.

The rearrangement uses TRBV2 and TRBJ1-4, with D possibly TRBD1 on 6 matching bases. Trimming left V 6 bases short and J 5 bases short, with 16 bases between. From germline, CDR1 is SNHLY and CDR2 FYNNEI. The CDR3 sequence is 15 residues long. In DNA, the CDR3 is TGTGCCAGCAGCCAAACCGGGACACTGAATGAAAAACTGTTTTTT. This sequence encodes CASSQTGTLNEKLFF.

This chain links TRBV28 with TRBJ1-2, with D perhaps TRBD1 (5 bases). Germline lookup yields CDR1 MDHEN and CDR2 SYDVKM. The CDR3 has 13 residues. V shed 1 base and J shed 6 bases, with 9 bases lying between them. The chain's CDR3 is CASSLLGGNGYTF. In nucleotides, the CDR3 is TGTGCCAGCAGTTTATTGGGGGGAAATGGCTACACCTTC.

The gene calls are TRBV1 and TRBJ2-7; the D call in the table, TRBD1, was not verified against the DNA. TRBV1 is a documented pseudogene. The CDR3 contains 17 residues. DNA for the CDR3: TGCACCAGCAGCCAAGATCACAATATGGGACAGGGGGCCGAGGGAGACTTC. Translated, it gives CTSSQDHNMGQGAEGDF.

J is TRBJ2-1 and V is TRBV2; D not resolved. This CDR3 has 17 amino acids. V lost 0 bases and J 3 bases, leaving 15 bases between the germline ends. Germline V gene data show CDR1 as SNHLY and CDR2 as FYNNEI. The CDR3 protein is CASSEAGREVFYNEQFF. The CDR3 DNA reads TGTGCCAGCAGTGAAGCTGGTAGGGAAGTTTTCTACAATGAGCAGTTCTTC. Full variable domain (rest looked up from reference TRBV2 and TRBJ2-1): EPEVTQTPSHQVTQMGQEVILRCVPISNHLYFYWYRQILGQKVEFLVSFYNNEISEKSEIFDDQFSVERPDGSNFTLKIRSTKLEDSAMYFCASSEAGREVFYNEQFFGPGTRLTVL.

V is TRBV4-1 and J is TRBJ1-2; 7 bases agree with TRBD1. The CDR3 is 16 residues long. V lost 1 base and J lost 8; bases outside the gene matches: 13. CDR1 and CDR2 from the germline V gene are MGHRA and YSYEKL. The CDR3 nucleotides read TGCGCCAGCAGCCAAGGACCTAGGACAGGAGGGAGAGGCTACACCTTC. Its translation is CASSQGPRTGGRGYTF.

The rearrangement uses TRBV10-1 and TRBJ2-7; possible D gene TRBD2, 6 bases. CDR3 length: 14 amino acids. Trimming stripped 7 bases from V and 4 bases from J, with 17 bases between. From germline, CDR1 is WNHNN and CDR2 SYGVQD (reference sequence). The CDR3 DNA sequence: TGCGCCAGCAAAGCGGGTCTTGTTTATTACGAGCAGTACTTC. Protein sequence: CASKAGLVYYEQYF.